Here is one T cell receptor (beta chain) with its context. Its specificity is not known. The entry originates in a study of vaccination effects on CD4 cells after COVID-19. Study-level results: Nearly all vaccine-induced clones in healthy recipients recognized only SARS-CoV-2. Recruitment yielded few convalescent patients, and the study had no early post-infection timepoints. Both infection-induced and vaccine-induced clones contracted markedly at late post-vaccination timepoints.

Using immunoSEQ multiplex PCR, the repertoire was profiled, and TCRdb retains in-frame clones only, with some absent. The data show about 58,000 clones, 65% to 80% seen once. The CDR3 extends over 14 amino acids. V was pared by 5 bases and J by 7 bases, with 7 bases of the junction left unmatched. The V gene's germline CDR1 is WSHSY and CDR2 SAAADI. Culture lasted under 13 days before CD4+ T cell isolation. According to the study, vaccine recipients showed no prior SARS-CoV-2 infection and negative nucleocapsid antibodies. This clonotype was sampled from a human donor who received a COVID-19 vaccine. The chain is built from TRBV10-2 and TRBJ2-3, with 9 positions matching TRBD1. Source: CD4+ T cells from PBMCs cultured without peptide, taken before COVID-19 vaccination. CDR3 sequence: CASSSTGGANTQYF. CDR3 DNA sequence: TGCGCCAGCAGTAGTACAGGGGGCGCGAATACGCAGTATTTT.